These 19 T cell receptor beta chains were sequenced from one sample in a study of blood T cell repertoires in COVID-19. The data were produced by immunoSEQ multiplex PCR, yet TCRdb's version contains in-frame clones alone and is incomplete. The sample contains 140,000 or so clones, 79% of which appear only once. The sequencing sample was made of peripheral blood. Receptors were obtained from a woman between 65 and 79 years old with COVID-19, enrolled during active disease.

The V call is TRBV30, the J call TRBJ2-1, with no clear D. CDR3 length: 13 amino acids. V was trimmed by 2 bases and J by 0 bases, leaving 5 bases between them. Germline V gene sequence: CDR1 GTSNPN, CDR2 SVGIG (reference sequence). CDR3 nucleotide sequence: TGTGCCTGGAGTAGGAGCTCCTACAATGAGCAGTTCTTC. This encodes CAWSRSSYNEQFF.

The chain couples TRBV18 to TRBJ2-5; D is perhaps TRBD2 (5 bases). The ends were cut back, 4 bases at V and 5 bases at J, with 8 bases in the middle. CDR1 is KGHSH, CDR2 LQKENI, per germline. There are 12 residues in the CDR3. The DNA of the CDR3 is TGTGCCAGCTCACGGGAGAGGGAGACCCAGTACTTC. Translated, it gives CASSRERETQYF.

The genes are TRBV5-1 and TRBJ2-1, with 10 bases lining up with TRBD2. Germline loops: CDR1 SGHRS, CDR2 YFSETQ. V was clipped by 4 bases and J by 4 bases; unmatched bases: 8. CDR3 length: 16 amino acids. CDR3 coding DNA: TGCGCCAGCAGCGAAAGCGGGGGGGCGGGGTACAATGAGCAGTTCTTC. This codes for CASSESGGAGYNEQFF.

This clone was counted a few times. This rearrangement joins TRBV25-1 to TRBJ1-1; D might be TRBD1 (6 bases). This CDR3 spans 14 amino acids. Germline V lookup: CDR1 MGHDK, CDR2 SYGVNS. V was pared by 5 bases and J by 4 bases, with 14 bases between. The CDR3, as DNA: TGTGCCAGCAGTAGACAGGAGAGTCGCACTGAAGCTTTCTTT. Amino acid sequence: CASSRQESRTEAFF. Variable domain in full (rest from reference TRBV25-1 and TRBJ1-1): EADIYQTPRYLVIGTGKKITLECSQTMGHDKMYWYQQDPGMELHLIHYSYGVNSTEKGDLSSESTVSRIRTEHFPLTLESARPSHTSQYLCASSRQESRTEAFFGQGTRLTVV.

J is TRBJ1-1 and V is TRBV3-1 (or the pseudogene TRBV3-2); D is ambiguous. The CDR3 covers 14 residues. V lost 1 base to trimming and J lost 2 bases, with 8 bases between them. The germline gives CDR1 LGHDT, CDR2 YNNKEL (reference sequence). The CDR3 reads CASSQGIRNTEAFF. CDR3 sequence (DNA): TGTGCCAGCAGCCAAGGAATCAGAAACACTGAAGCTTTCTTT.

The chain's CDR3 is CASSLQGINEQYF. CDR3 coding DNA: TGCGCCAGCAGCTTGCAGGGGATCAACGAGCAGTACTTC. The rearrangement uses TRBV5-1 and TRBJ2-7, with D possibly being TRBD1 (6 bases). This CDR3 is built from 13 residues. V lost 1 base, J lost 5 bases, and 10 bases lay in between. Germline-derived CDR1 and CDR2 are SGHRS and YFSETQ.

This clone was seen only a few times. J is TRBJ2-3 and V is TRBV5-1, with 7 nucleotides matching TRBD2. Germline trimming cut 0 bases from V and 5 bases from J; bases unmatched to any gene: 12. This CDR3 spans 17 amino acids. In germline, CDR1 is SGHRS, CDR2 YFSETQ. The CDR3 sequence is CASSLVLQGGFVDTQYF. The CDR3 coding sequence is TGCGCCAGCAGCTTGGTTCTCCAGGGAGGGTTTGTAGATACGCAGTATTTT.

The sample holds a few counts of this clone. The V call is TRBV3-1 (or the pseudogene TRBV3-2), the J call TRBJ2-7; D is ambiguous. V was clipped by 5 bases and J by 3 bases, with 5 bases between them. Germline V lookup: CDR1 LGHDT, CDR2 YNNKEL (reference sequence). This CDR3 is built from 11 residues. CDR3 sequence (DNA): TGTGCCAGCAGCGGAGTCTACGAGCAGTACTTC. Amino acid sequence: CASSGVYEQYF.

As to this clone: Distinct nucleotide sequences in the sample also encode this CDR3. The chain links TRBV5-4 to TRBJ2-3, with D possibly matching TRBD2 (6 bases). The germline V gene encodes CDR1 SGHNT and CDR2 YYREEE (reference sequence). Trimming pared 5 bases from V and 1 base from J, leaving 8 bases between. The CDR3 runs 13 residues. The CDR3: CASSLAGTDTQYF. The CDR3 nucleotides read TGTGCCAGCAGTTTAGCGGGCACAGATACGCAGTATTTT.

In its sample, this clone was seen a few times. In nucleotides, the CDR3 is TGTGCCAGCAGCTCTTCGTCGGCTCAGGGCAATGAGCAGTTCTTC. Residues: CASSSSSAQGNEQFF. The chain combines TRBV3-1 (or the pseudogene TRBV3-2) with TRBJ2-1; D is perhaps TRBD1 (5 bases). Germline CDR1 LGHDT, CDR2 YNNKEL (reference sequence). This CDR3 has 15 residues. Trimming took 5 bases from V and 6 from J, leaving 17 bases between them.

V and J are TRBV19 and TRBJ1-6; D is ambiguous. The CDR3 is 14 amino acids. Germline CDR1 is LNHDA and CDR2 is SQIVND (reference sequence). Trimming took off 5 bases at V and 7 bases at J, with 12 bases between the two ends. Written as DNA, the CDR3 is TGTGCCAGTAGTGCGACCCCCGGGAATTCACCCCTCCACTTT. Its protein is CASSATPGNSPLHF.

This chain connects TRBV14 to TRBJ1-6; 9 positions agree with TRBD1. From germline, CDR1 is SGHDN and CDR2 FVKESK. The CDR3 runs to 16 residues. J lost 8 bases, V lost 3 bases, and 8 bases had no gene match. In nucleotides, the CDR3 is TGTGCCAGCAGCCATTACAGGGGGCCCACCCATTCACCCCTCCACTTT. This sequence encodes CASSHYRGPTHSPLHF.

The chain links TRBV5-1 to TRBJ2-1; 10 bases line up with TRBD2. V lost 4 bases to trimming and J lost 3 bases; unmatched junction nucleotides: 10. Per germline, CDR1 SGHRS and CDR2 YFSETQ. There are 17 residues in the CDR3. The CDR3 DNA sequence: TGCGCCAGCAGCCCCGTCTTAGCGGGGGGATACTACAATGAGCAGTTCTTC. Its protein product is CASSPVLAGGYYNEQFF.

The V and J genes are TRBV7-3 and TRBJ1-1; D perhaps matches TRBD1 (6 bases). This CDR3 has 13 residues. Germline CDR1 SGHTA, CDR2 FQGTGA. The ends were cut back, 3 bases at V and 5 bases at J, with 10 bases in the middle. The CDR3, as DNA: TGTGCCAGCAGCTTCAACAGGGAAACTGAAGCTTTCTTT. Protein sequence: CASSFNRETEAFF.

This chain's CDR3 is CASSLLAGAIGVADTQYF. CDR3 in DNA: TGTGCCAGCAGCTTGTTAGCGGGGGCCATCGGGGTCGCAGATACGCAGTATTTT. V is TRBV5-4 and J is TRBJ2-3; 9 nucleotides align to TRBD2. The CDR3 has 18 residues. From germline, CDR1 is SGHNT and CDR2 YYREEE (reference sequence). Trimming took 1 base from V and 4 from J; bases not matched to a gene: 13.

This chain uses TRBV18 with TRBJ1-1, with TRBD1 identical over 7 bases. This CDR3 region has 17 residues. With V trimmed by 5 bases and J by 0 bases, 12 bases remained unmatched. Germline loops: CDR1 KGHSH, CDR2 LQKENI. The CDR3 loop is CASSGKAGGFMNTEAFF. The CDR3 nucleotides are TGTGCCAGCTCAGGCAAGGCAGGGGGTTTCATGAACACTGAAGCTTTCTTT.

The chain combines TRBV4-2 with TRBJ2-3, with TRBD2 matching 14 bases. J was trimmed by 1 base and V by 0 bases; bases with no gene match: 12. This CDR3 contains 21 residues. Germline V gene data show CDR1 as LGHNA and CDR2 as YNFKEQ. CDR3 bases: TGTGCCAGCAGCCAAGAACGACTAGCGGGGGGGCTCAAGAATCGCACAGATACGCAGTATTTT. Encoded protein: CASSQERLAGGLKNRTDTQYF.

The rearrangement links TRBV6-1 to TRBJ2-7; maybe TRBD1 (5 bases). Between the trimmed V and J ends, which lost 3 bases and 5 bases, there was a span of 17 bases. The V gene's germline CDR1 is MNHNS and CDR2 SASEGT. The CDR3 is 15 amino acids. The CDR3 bases are TGTGCCAGCAGTGATACTAACAGGCAAAACGACGAGCAGTACTTC. It translates to CASSDTNRQNDEQYF.

This chain links TRBV5-1 with TRBJ2-1; D possibly uses TRBD1 or TRBD2 (6 bases each). Trimming removed 4 bases from V and 1 base from J, with 12 bases in between. The V gene's germline CDR1 is SGHRS and CDR2 YFSETQ. This CDR3 is built from 15 residues. CDR3 nucleotides: TGCGCCAGCAGCGTGGGGGGCTCGTCCTACAATGAGCAGTTCTTC. Protein sequence: CASSVGGSSYNEQFF.